This T cell receptor (beta chain) was captured in a study of beta chain features in type 1 diabetes. Per the germline V gene, CDR1 is KGHSH and CDR2 is LQKENI. Trimming cost V 3 bases and J 0 bases, with 3 bases left between them. This CDR3 is 12 amino acids long. This clone has more than one count but fewer than ten. Other DNA variants within this sample encode the same CDR3. Sorting that relied on CD45RO/CCR7/CD25/CD127/CD95/CD27 yielded CD4+ naive, central memory, regulatory and stem cell-like memory cells. As every portion of the isolated RNA was reverse transcribed, the sequencing read expressed TCRB transcripts. The protocol was immunoSEQ multiplex PCR, while the TCRdb copy is restricted to in-frame clones and leaves out a portion. The sample shows 350,000 to 450,000 clones, 14% of them seen only once.

The clonotype originates from a man in his thirties or forties in good health. V gene TRBV18 combines with J gene TRBJ2-7; no clear D gene. The sample comprised naive CD4+ T cells from blood. CDR3 nucleotide sequence: TGTGCCAGCTCACCGAGCTCCTACGAGCAGTACGTC. This sequence encodes CASSPSSYEQYV.